The 18 T cell receptor beta chains below all came from one sample that was sequenced in a study of spatial heterogeneity in lung cancer. Study-wide results and limits: Mutation counts in tumors were tracked by counts of expanded intratumoral alpha and beta TCRs.

Antigens of these TCRs are unknown. TCRdb reprocessed the 5' RACE reads with MiXCR, giving one entry per CDR3 protein. This table holds some 610 distinct CDR3 sequences, 80% to 85% found once. Time point meaning: sample taken at primary tumor resection. The specimen comprised lung tumor tissue, sampled at surgery. These receptors all come from a female donor with early-stage non-small cell lung cancer.

Regarding this clonotype: This beta chain is off target for a library built for alpha chains, so its abundance means little. The rearrangement joins TRBV6-6 to TRBJ1-5; no clear D. The CDR3 totals 14 residues. V was pared by 5 bases and J by 4 bases, with 12 bases between. The germline gives CDR1 MNHNY, CDR2 SVGAGI (reference sequence). As DNA, the CDR3 is TGTGCCAGCAGTGGACCGGGGATAAATCAGCCCCAGCATTTT. Amino acid sequence: CASSGPGINQPQHF.

Comment on this clonotype: The library was built for alpha chains, so this beta chain is an off-target read and its size means little. CDR3 sequence reads: CSARLGRGGGEQYF. The CDR3, as DNA: TGCAGTGCTAGACTCGGGCGCGGCGGGGGCGAGCAGTACTTC. The J gene is TRBJ2-7, the V gene TRBV20-1, with 7 bases lining up with TRBD2. Germline CDR1 DFQATT, CDR2 SNEGSKA (reference sequence). The CDR3 length is 14 residues. Unmatched junction bases numbered 10, after V lost 2 bases and J lost 6 bases.

Notes on this clonotype: This beta chain is a stray read from a library made for alpha chains; its abundance is not meaningful. The rearrangement links TRBV3-1 to TRBJ2-1; no definite D call. The CDR3 consists of 12 residues. V shed 1 base and J shed 8 bases, with 6 bases lying between them. Germline assignment: CDR1 LGHDT and CDR2 YNNKEL (reference sequence). The chain's CDR3 is CASSQVLYEQFF. The CDR3 DNA sequence: TGTGCCAGCAGCCAAGTCCTCTATGAGCAGTTCTTC.

This clonotype came up once. This beta chain is off target for a library built for alpha chains, so its abundance means little. This sequence joins TRBV6-4 and TRBJ1-2; no definite D call. Per the germline V gene, CDR1 is MRHNA and CDR2 is SNTAGT. Trimming pared 7 bases from V and 1 base from J, leaving 19 bases between. There are 16 residues in the CDR3. The chain's CDR3 is CASITTVYRRNYGYTF. The DNA for the CDR3 is TGTGCCAGCATTACCACGGTTTACAGACGTAACTATGGCTACACCTTC.

Worth noting for this clonotype: This beta chain turned up in a library designed for alpha chains; as an off-target read, its abundance says little. The CDR3 spells CASSYGTATNEKLFF. As DNA, the CDR3 is TGCGCCAGCAGCTACGGGACTGCAACTAATGAAAAACTGTTTTTT. The chain has TRBV5-1 and TRBJ1-4; possible D gene TRBD1, 5 bases. There are 15 residues in the CDR3. The germline V gene has CDR1 SGHRS and CDR2 YFSETQ. Trimming removed 3 bases from V and 0 bases from J, with 9 bases in between.

With regard to this clonotype: A library prepared for alpha chains yielded this beta chain as an off-target read; its size is of little meaning. The chain is built from TRBV6-6 and TRBJ2-3; D is ambiguous. Germline-derived CDR1 and CDR2 are MNHNY and SVGAGI (reference sequence). Trimming removed 0 bases at V and 3 bases at J, with 7 bases between. The CDR3 has 14 amino acids. CDR3 sequence: CASSYSDGTDTQYF. In DNA form, the CDR3 reads TGTGCCAGCAGTTACTCGGACGGGACAGATACGCAGTATTTT.

About this clonotype itself: This beta chain is off target for a library built for alpha chains, so its abundance means little. J is TRBJ1-4 and V is TRBV4-3; D gene ambiguous. V was trimmed by 5 bases and J by 6 bases, leaving 16 bases between them. CDR1 LGHNA and CDR2 YSLEER come from the germline V gene. The length of the CDR3 is 15 residues. The CDR3 sequence: CASSSRGRPDEKLFF. CDR3 bases: TGCGCCAGCAGCTCCCGAGGGCGGCCCGATGAAAAACTGTTTTTT.

As concerns this clonotype: This beta chain is an unintended read in a library built for alpha chains; its size means little. V and J are TRBV10-3 and TRBJ1-2; 7 nucleotides match TRBD1. In germline, CDR1 is ENHRY, CDR2 SYGVKD. There are 16 residues in the CDR3. Losses at the gene ends were 2 bases for V and 0 bases for J; bases not matched to a gene: 6. The CDR3 loop reads CAISETGTDANYGYTF. The DNA for the CDR3 is TGTGCCATCAGTGAGACCGGGACAGATGCTAACTATGGCTACACCTTC.

A remark on this clonotype: This beta chain lies outside the target of a library built for alpha chains; its clone size means little. V and J are TRBV2 and TRBJ2-1, with TRBD2 matching 10 bases. Per the germline V gene, CDR1 is SNHLY and CDR2 is FYNNEI. CDR3 length: 14 amino acids. The trim removed 8 bases at V and 5 bases at J, leaving 6 bases unmatched. The CDR3 spells CASAGTSENNEQFF. The CDR3 nucleotides are TGTGCCAGCGCCGGGACTAGCGAAAACAATGAGCAGTTCTTC.

About this clonotype: Because this beta chain is a stray read in a library intended to capture alpha chains, its abundance should not be given much weight. The chain employs TRBV7-3 and TRBJ2-5; 9 positions match TRBD2. In germline, CDR1 is SGHTA, CDR2 FQGTGA. Trimming took 5 bases from V and 5 from J; bases not matched to a gene: 3. This CDR3 contains 13 residues. The CDR3 reads CASSQGLAETQYF. DNA for the CDR3: TGTGCCAGCAGCCAAGGACTAGCGGAGACCCAGTACTTC. Based on the CDR3 plus reference TRBV7-3 and TRBJ2-5, the full variable domain is GAGVSQTPSNKVTEKGKYVELRCDPISGHTALYWYRQSLGQGPEFLIYFQGTGAADDSGLPNDRFFAVRPEGSVSTLKIQRTERGDSAVYLCASSQGLAETQYFGPGTRLLVL.

Note on this clonotype: This beta chain is an off-target read within a library intended for alpha chains, so its frequency means little. This rearrangement joins TRBV27 to TRBJ2-1, with TRBD1 identical over 9 bases. Unmatched junction bases numbered 14, after V lost 5 bases and J lost 0 bases. The CDR3 consists of 19 residues. CDR1 and CDR2 from the germline V gene are MNHEY and SMNVEV (reference sequence). The CDR3 sequence: CASSPYRGLGQRSYNEQFF. The CDR3 coding sequence is TGTGCCAGCAGTCCGTACAGGGGGCTTGGACAACGCTCCTACAATGAGCAGTTCTTC.

Comments on this clonotype: A library made for alpha chains picked up this beta chain off target, so its size means little. The chain carries TRBV9 and TRBJ1-2, with D perhaps matching TRBD1 (5 bases). V was cut by 3 bases and J by 7 bases, with 16 bases left in between. Germline V gives CDR1 SGDLS, CDR2 YYNGEE. The CDR3 sequence is 14 residues long. The CDR3 here is CASSEGFEGVGYTF. The CDR3 DNA reads as TGTGCCAGCAGCGAGGGATTTGAAGGGGTTGGCTACACCTTC.

Details on this clonotype: The library was built for alpha chains, so this beta chain is an off-target read and its size means little. J is TRBJ2-3 and V is TRBV30; 9 nucleotides line up with TRBD1. Trimming took 0 bases from V and 4 from J; bases not matched to a gene: 8. Germline V gives CDR1 GTSNPN, CDR2 SVGIG (reference sequence). This CDR3 region has 16 residues. CDR3 DNA: TGTGCCTGGAGTGTCAGTGGACAGGGGTTATCAGATACGCAGTATTTT. It yields the protein CAWSVSGQGLSDTQYF.

To note about this clonotype: A library made for alpha chains picked up this beta chain off target, so its size means little. The rearrangement joins TRBV6-2 or TRBV6-3 to TRBJ2-7; D may be TRBD2 (5 bases). Trimming took off 0 bases at V and 2 bases at J, with 8 bases between the two ends. The length of the CDR3 is 14 residues. The V gene's germline CDR1 is MNHEY and CDR2 SVGEGT. The DNA of the CDR3 is TGTGCCAGCAGTTACTCGAGCGGACCCTACGAGCAGTACTTC. Its translation: CASSYSSGPYEQYF.

Points on this clonotype: Within a library made for alpha chains, this beta chain is off target, and its count is uninformative. This sequence joins TRBV29-1 and TRBJ2-2; no definite D call. Trimming pared 5 bases from V and 3 bases from J, leaving 10 bases between. The CDR3 covers 13 residues. Germline CDR1 SQVTM, CDR2 ANQGSEA. In nucleotides, the CDR3 is TGCAGCGTTTTTGGCAGCTACACCGGGGAGCTGTTTTTT. It codes for CSVFGSYTGELFF.

This clonotype came up once. The library was prepared for alpha chains; this beta chain is a stray read, so its frequency means little. V is TRBV7-8 and J is TRBJ2-2; 8 positions match TRBD1. Losses at the gene ends were 5 bases for V and 4 bases for J; bases not matched to a gene: 18. This CDR3 region has 19 residues. CDR1 is SGHVS and CDR2 is FQNEAQ in the germline V gene. The CDR3 bases are TGTGCCAGCAGCCCCCTACCACGGCCCGACAGGGGCTTCACCGGGGAGCTGTTTTTT. Translating gives CASSPLPRPDRGFTGELFF.

Comment on this clonotype: In a library made to pick up alpha chains, this beta chain is a stray read with a size that means little. The chain recombines TRBV3-1 with TRBJ2-1; weak D call: TRBD1 (5 bases). Trimming removed 4 bases from V and 12 bases from J, with 13 bases in between. CDR3 length: 12 amino acids. Germline loops: CDR1 LGHDT, CDR2 YNNKEL (reference sequence). CDR3 nucleotide sequence: TGTGCCAGCAGCCTACAGAGAAGGGGGCAGTTCTTC. This translates into CASSLQRRGQFF.

About this clonotype: The library was built for alpha chains, so this beta chain is an off-target read and its size means little. The chain employs TRBV5-1 and TRBJ2-3; either TRBD1 or TRBD2 may fit D (5 bases each). Germline assignment: CDR1 SGHRS and CDR2 YFSETQ. Deletions cut 7 bases from V and 4 bases from J, with 13 bases between. The CDR3 is 13 amino acids. CDR3 bases: TGCGCCAGCCGGGACGGCTACTCAGATACGCAGTATTTT. It translates to CASRDGYSDTQYF.